The sequence of this T cell receptor beta chain was determined in a study of shared clonotypes between healthy human individuals (dated by TCRdb to about 2020). About the full investigation: The cohort included three men and a couple of women between 18 and 49 years of age. Per donor, three plates each were used for CD4 naive and CD4 memory, two for CD8 naive, and one for CD8 memory. Blood TCR repertoires of about 5 healthy adults were deeply sequenced to estimate repertoire size and the extent of clonotype sharing between individuals. Libraries were prepared and TCR repertoires were sequenced by different laboratories using diverse techniques, in order to increase sequencing depth and limit assay-specific biases. Between about 0.94 and 8.9 billion PBMCs per donor were obtained by leukapheresis. The full study reports these points: The genetic and exposure-history diversity represented was limited by the small number of donors. Pairwise subsampling led to the expectation that sequencing depth would affect the degree of clonotype sharing among donors. Even with the large sequencing depth, rarefaction of the sorted-subset datasets indicated that sequencing was incomplete. Clonotypes shared by all four sorted-subset donors showed higher generation probabilities than non-shared clonotypes. Only blood was sampled, and tissue TCR repertoires likely differ from those in blood. Estimated clonotype richness was generally larger for naive than for memory subsets. When a handful of donors were compared, the shared fraction of clonotypes was about 5% for naive CD4, roughly 3.3% for naive CD8, 2% to 2.5% for memory CD4, and 0.4% for memory CD8.

CD8 naive samples consisted of CD45RO-negative cells that were positively selected for CCR7, yielding a CD45RA+CCR7+ population without TemRA cells. The donors were healthy, HIV-negative adults who had no recently reported acute infections or vaccinations. Only Caucasian adults living in Nashville, Tennessee, USA were represented among the donors. Blood was collected by leukapheresis, and PBMCs were isolated by Ficoll-Histopaque density gradient centrifugation and then cryopreserved in liquid nitrogen vapor phase. Purity and quantity of every magnetically sorted T cell population were checked by analytical flow cytometry. Each sorted fraction had its genomic DNA isolated and then quantified by UV absorbance on a Nanodrop 2000c. TCR CDR3 regions were amplified from genomic DNA by multiplex PCR using the deep immunoSEQ assay. Genomic DNA extracted from each cell subset was distributed evenly over all wells of several immunoSEQ 96-well plates, and each plate served as one replicate. Each replicate PCR for sorted subsets received roughly 0.2 ug genomic DNA, equal to about 30,000 T cell genomes. Purified libraries were measured with a Qubit 3.0 fluorometer, size-checked on a Bioanalyzer 2100, and measured again with the KAPA Library Quantification kit. Every immunoSEQ 96-well plate was sequenced on a separate single-read 150-cycle Illumina NextSeq 550 flow cell. The published analysis was carried out like this. The immunoSEQ output contained only junctional sequences without quality scores, so filtering could not match that applied to full-length reads. To assign V/J genes and CDR3, sequences were annotated using PyIR, a Python wrapper for IgBLAST v1.9, with IMGT germline references. Reads were removed for weak V/J assignments (E-value above 1e-6), missing CDR3, stop codons, out-of-frame junctions, or ambiguous translated residues. A V3J clonotype was defined by an identical inferred V gene, J gene, and CDR3 amino acid sequence. To compute the percentage overlap between repertoires, the number of shared unique clonotypes was divided by the size of the smaller repertoire. Repertoire richness was assessed with RTK rarefaction, the Chao1 estimator, and Recon v2.1 estimates of unobserved clonotypes. For all TCRbeta clonotypes obtained by the gDNA method from a few donors, generation probabilities were computed with OLGA. TCRdb's version of the immuneACCESS table is confined to in-frame rearrangements and falls short of the full clone set. An unresolved V gene accounts for under half of the shortfall where checked; the remainder is of unknown origin. That table is the source of V, J and clone size, and D and trimming were worked out from the DNA. The sample table lists approximately 720,000 clones, roughly nine tenths of them with a count of one. More than 20% of the sample goes to the ten largest clones.

Comment on this clone: Its antigen has not been determined. No much larger clone is present one base from it, and per-base qualities are unavailable.

Spanning cysteine to phenylalanine, the CDR3 consists of 16 amino acids. This entry keeps only the CDR3 DNA: 48 bases, framed from base 1. CDR1 is given as MNHEY and CDR2 as SMNVEV, both from the germline V gene (reference sequence). V loses 5 bases at its end and J loses 2 bases; junction bases beyond the gene matches: 10. The clonotype comes from a man aged 25-45 years in good health. The rearranged chain carries TRBV27 and TRBJ2-7; 9 junctional bases match TRBD2. Source material: naive CD8+ T cells sorted from blood. This specimen's cell subset or site label, interpreted: CD45RA+CCR7+. The CDR3 in this case is CASSVLSGSAAYEQYF. The DNA is TGTGCCAGCAGTGTCCTTAGCGGGAGTGCTGCCTACGAGCAGTACTTC.